The 27 T cell receptor beta chains below all came from one sample that was sequenced in a study of response to subunit inactivated influenza vaccine. TCRdb itself ran the RT-PCR reads through MiXCR, one entry per CDR3 protein. The repertoire holds about 780,000 distinct CDR3 sequences, with about a fifth as singletons. This specimen consisted of PBMCs from blood, obtained less than 6 days after vaccination. The source is a man aged 50 to 60 who received an inactivated influenza vaccine.

This clonotype was observed at least ten times. V is TRBV20-1 and J is TRBJ2-5; 7 bases are a match to TRBD1. The V and J ends lost 2 bases and 4 bases, in that order; junction bases with no gene match: 7. The CDR3 contains 14 residues. The germline gives CDR1 DFQATT, CDR2 SNEGSKA (reference sequence). The CDR3 is CSARTGQAPETQYF. CDR3 coding DNA: TGCAGTGCTAGAACCGGACAGGCACCAGAGACCCAGTACTTC.

This clonotype was counted a few times. The V and J genes are TRBV11-2 and TRBJ2-2; a weak D match, TRBD1 (5 bases). Per the germline V gene, CDR1 is SGHAT and CDR2 is FQNNGV. This CDR3 has 15 residues. V lost 5 bases, J lost 4 bases, and 14 bases lay in between. CDR3 bases: TGTGCCAGCAGCCCATGGGGCGGCCTCACCGGGGAGCTGTTTTTT. Protein product: CASSPWGGLTGELFF.

The chain links TRBV6-5 to TRBJ1-6; D is perhaps TRBD1 (5 bases). The ends were cut back, 0 bases at V and 8 bases at J, with 14 bases in the middle. The CDR3 has 16 amino acids. Germline CDR1 is MNHEY and CDR2 is SVGAGI. The DNA of the CDR3 is TGTGCCAGCAGTTACTCAACCGGACGGACATATTCACCCCTCCACTTT. Protein product: CASSYSTGRTYSPLHF.

The table lists this clonotype with many counts. The J gene is TRBJ2-3, the V gene TRBV5-6; TRBD1 matches at 9 bases. The CDR3 runs 16 residues. The V and J ends lost 0 bases and 2 bases, in that order; junction bases with no gene match: 4. Germline loops: CDR1 SGHDT, CDR2 YYEEEE. CDR3 sequence: CASSLEQGAYTDTQYF. DNA for the CDR3: TGTGCCAGCAGCTTGGAACAGGGGGCCTACACAGATACGCAGTATTTT.

The chain has TRBV20-1 and TRBJ2-3; D gene ambiguous. The CDR3 is 14 residues long. The V gene lost 3 bases and the J gene lost 1 base, with 11 bases spanning the gap. Looked up from germline, CDR1 is DFQATT and CDR2 is SNEGSKA (reference sequence). CDR3 DNA: TGCAGTGCTAGGAATCCCACACGCACAGATACGCAGTATTTT. Amino acid sequence: CSARNPTRTDTQYF.

J is TRBJ1-1 and V is TRBV10-1; weak D call: TRBD1 (6 bases). The CDR3 has 13 amino acids. The germline gives CDR1 WNHNN, CDR2 SYGVQD (reference sequence). The V end was cut by 8 bases, the J end by 2 bases, with 12 bases between. In DNA, the CDR3 is TGCGCCAGCCAGTTGGGGGCCAACACTGAAGCTTTCTTT. Protein sequence: CASQLGANTEAFF.

This clonotype was picked up a small number of times. The chain combines TRBV29-1 with TRBJ1-1; a possible D gene is TRBD1 (5 bases). Germline CDR1 is SQVTM and CDR2 is ANQGSEA. The CDR3 covers 13 residues. Trimming cost V 3 bases and J 0 bases, with 8 bases left between them. CDR3 DNA sequence: TGCAGCGTTGAGGACATCTTGAACACTGAAGCTTTCTTT. Translation gives CSVEDILNTEAFF.

This clonotype showed up many times. This rearrangement joins TRBV20-1 to TRBJ2-5; 9 nucleotides match TRBD2. The germline V gene encodes CDR1 DFQATT and CDR2 SNEGSKA (reference sequence). This CDR3 spans 15 amino acids. Trimming cost V 4 bases and J 3 bases; bases outside gene matches: 9. CDR3 coding DNA: TGCAGTGCTAAAGCGGCGACTAGCGGAAAAGAGACCCAGTACTTC. Translated: CSAKAATSGKETQYF.

This clonotype was found many times. The rearrangement uses TRBV20-1 and TRBJ2-7, with 10 bases lining up with TRBD1. Trimming at V came to 5 bases and at J to 6 bases, leaving 10 bases not matched to a gene. The CDR3 contains 14 residues. Germline V gene lookup returns CDR1 DFQATT and CDR2 SNEGSKA (reference sequence). The CDR3 loop reads CSAVNPGTGVEQYF. In DNA, the CDR3 is TGCAGTGCTGTTAATCCCGGGACAGGGGTCGAGCAGTACTTC.

The chain carries TRBV6-1 and TRBJ1-1; D possibly corresponds to TRBD1 (5 bases). The CDR3 has 16 amino acids. CDR1 is MNHNS and CDR2 is SASEGT in the germline V gene. The germline V and J ends were trimmed by 3 bases and 6 bases, with 20 bases remaining between them. CDR3 sequence reads: CASSDRFRQGKAEAFF. For the CDR3, the DNA is TGTGCCAGCAGTGACAGGTTTCGGCAGGGAAAGGCTGAAGCTTTCTTT.

The rearrangement links TRBV11-2 to TRBJ1-5; D not certain. This CDR3 has 15 residues. V lost 3 bases and J lost 3, with 12 bases in between. Germline CDR1 reads SGHAT; CDR2 reads FQNNGV. This CDR3 is CASSLAGVPNQPQHF. CDR3 nucleotide sequence: TGTGCCAGCAGCTTGGCCGGGGTCCCCAATCAGCCCCAGCATTTT.

The chain employs TRBV15 and TRBJ2-7; D gene unclear. Germline CDR1 and CDR2: LNHNV and YYDKDF (reference sequence). CDR3 length: 12 amino acids. V dropped 1 base and J dropped 7 bases, with 8 bases sitting between them. The chain's CDR3 is CATSRGNGEQYF. The DNA for the CDR3 is TGTGCCACCAGCAGAGGGAATGGGGAGCAGTACTTC.

The chain employs TRBV3-1 and TRBJ2-7; 7 nucleotides line up with TRBD1. The germline CDR1 and CDR2 sequences are LGHDT and YNNKEL (reference sequence). V shed 3 bases and J 4 bases; nucleotides not matched to a gene: 3. The CDR3 runs to 13 residues. CDR3 nucleotide sequence: TGTGCCAGCAGCCAGTTCAGGGGGTACGAGCAGTACTTC. Encoded protein: CASSQFRGYEQYF.

CDR3 DNA sequence: TGCGCCAGCAGCTCGACGCCCAACAGTAACAATGAGCAGTTCTTC. It codes for CASSSTPNSNNEQFF. J is TRBJ2-1 and V is TRBV5-1; unclear D gene. Germline V CDR1 and CDR2: SGHRS, YFSETQ. This CDR3 has 15 residues. V was trimmed by 3 bases and J by 5 bases, leaving 15 bases between them. Full variable domain (outside the CDR3, taken from reference TRBV5-1 and TRBJ2-1): KAGVTQTPRYLIKTRGQQVTLSCSPISGHRSVSWYQQTPGQGLQFLFEYFSETQRNKGNFPGRFSGRQFSNSRSEMNVSTLELGDSALYLCASSSTPNSNNEQFFGPGTRLTVL.

The sample holds many counts of this clonotype. The chain has TRBV4-3 and TRBJ2-3, with a weak D call TRBD1 (6 bases). Looked up from germline, CDR1 is LGHNA and CDR2 is YSLEER. V gave up 2 bases and J gave up 4 bases, with 13 bases separating them. This CDR3 spans 15 amino acids. In nucleotides, the CDR3 is TGCGCCAGCAGCCAAACGGGCAGGGGAGCAGATACGCAGTATTTT. As protein: CASSQTGRGADTQYF.

The table lists this clonotype with a few counts. V is TRBV12-3 or TRBV12-4 and J is TRBJ1-3; a weak D match, TRBD1 (5 bases). Deletions cut 11 bases from V and 4 bases from J, with 12 bases between. The CDR3 loop spans 12 amino acids. The CDR3 spells CAQRRGGNTIYF. The CDR3 DNA sequence: TGTGCCCAAAGGAGGGGAGGAAACACCATATATTTT.

This clonotype was observed at least ten times. For the CDR3, the DNA is TGTGCCAGCAGCATAGGGGCTAGCGGGAGTGATGAGCAGTACTTC. Translation gives CASSIGASGSDEQYF. The V call is TRBV11-2, the J call TRBJ2-7, with 10 nucleotides matching TRBD2. This CDR3 comprises 15 residues. V lost 5 bases to trimming and J lost 7 bases; unmatched junction nucleotides: 11. Germline V gives CDR1 SGHAT, CDR2 FQNNGV.

The V call is TRBV7-9, the J call TRBJ1-4; D is undetermined. V lost 6 bases and J 2 bases, leaving 19 bases between the germline ends. This CDR3 has 17 amino acids. Germline CDR1 and CDR2: SEHNR and FQNEAQ (reference sequence). The CDR3, as DNA: TGTGCCAGCAGTCCTGGAGGCTGGGTACGGACTAATGAAAAACTGTTTTTT. It specifies CASSPGGWVRTNEKLFF.

This clonotype occurred a few times. The chain joins TRBV11-1 to TRBJ2-3; no firm D call. The CDR3 is made up of 12 amino acids. V lost 5 bases to trimming and J lost 4 bases, with 7 bases between them. Germline CDR1 SGHAT, CDR2 FQDESV (reference sequence). The CDR3 here is CASSVSADTQYF. The CDR3 DNA reads as TGTGCCAGCAGCGTCTCCGCAGATACGCAGTATTTT. Full variable domain (missing parts from reference TRBV11-1 and TRBJ2-3): EAEVAQSPRYKITEKSQAVAFWCDPISGHATLYWYRQILGQGPELLVQFQDESVVDDSQLPKDRFSAERLKGVDSTLKIQPAELGDSAMYLCASSVSADTQYFGPGTRLTVL.

The chain employs TRBV21-1 and TRBJ2-1; the table names TRBD1, a call not compared with the DNA. TRBV21-1 is designated a pseudogene. The CDR3 sequence is 16 residues long. CDR3 residues: CASSKGNGTGSNEQFF. The CDR3 region has the DNA TGTGCCAGCAGCAAAGGAAATGGCACAGGGTCAAATGAGCAGTTCTTC.

In its sample, this clonotype was seen a few times. The V and J genes are TRBV12-3 or TRBV12-4 and TRBJ2-7; D may match TRBD1 or TRBD2 (6 bases each). The CDR3 is 15 amino acids. V was pared by 1 base and J by 5 bases, with 15 bases between. CDR3 sequence (DNA): TGTGCCAGCAGTTTAGTTCCGGGGGCCGGCCACGAGCAGTACTTC. Encoded protein: CASSLVPGAGHEQYF.

This clonotype was recorded a few times. The chain joins TRBV4-2 to TRBJ1-2; weak D call: TRBD1 (5 bases). The CDR3 spans 15 residues. Germline assignment: CDR1 LGHNA and CDR2 YNFKEQ. Trimming shortened V by 4 bases and J by 2 bases, and 14 bases separated the two germline ends. The CDR3 DNA sequence: TGTGCCAGCAGCCCCGGGCGCAGGGAAAACTATGGCTACACCTTC. Translated, it gives CASSPGRRENYGYTF.

The sample holds a few counts of this clonotype. This chain links TRBV6-2 or TRBV6-3 with TRBJ1-5; 9 nucleotides align to TRBD1. The germline gives CDR1 MNHEY, CDR2 SVGEGT. Germline trimming cut 0 bases from V and 0 bases from J; bases unmatched to any gene: 12. This CDR3 comprises 20 residues. The CDR3 loop is CASSYSFGQGTSYSNQPQHF. The CDR3 DNA follows: TGTGCCAGCAGTTACTCGTTTGGACAGGGGACATCCTATAGCAATCAGCCCCAGCATTTT.

This clonotype was seen a few times. This chain joins TRBV6-6 and TRBJ1-2; D remains ambiguous. The CDR3 runs to 13 residues. Trimming pared 2 bases from V and 5 bases from J, leaving 9 bases between. Germline CDR1 MNHNY, CDR2 SVGAGI (reference sequence). Written as DNA, the CDR3 is TGTGCCAGCAGTTACGGCGGCGTTTATGGCTACACCTTC. It encodes CASSYGGVYGYTF.

This clonotype was found many times. V gene TRBV29-1 combines with J gene TRBJ1-2; 9 nucleotides agree with TRBD1. J lost 6 bases, V lost 1 base, and 0 bases had no gene match. Germline V gene data show CDR1 as SQVTM and CDR2 as ANQGSEA. CDR3 size: 12 residues. The CDR3 sequence: CSVEGTGDGYTF. CDR3 nucleotide sequence: TGCAGCGTTGAAGGGACAGGGGATGGCTACACCTTC.

This clonotype was detected only a few times. The V call is TRBV15, the J call TRBJ1-6, with 8 bases that match TRBD1. V shed 1 base, J shed 8 bases, and the junction held 7 bases outside the gene matches. From germline, CDR1 is LNHNV and CDR2 YYDKDF (reference sequence). This CDR3 has 16 amino acids. CDR3 residues: CATSRGRQGMYSPLHF. The CDR3 DNA is TGTGCCACCAGCAGAGGAAGACAGGGGATGTATTCACCCCTCCACTTT. Looking up the rest from reference TRBV15 and TRBJ1-6 gives the full variable domain: DAMVIQNPRYQVTQFGKPVTLSCSQTLNHNVMYWYQQKSSQAPKLLFHYYDKDFNNEADTPDNFQSRRPNTSFCFLDIRSPGLGDTAMYLCATSRGRQGMYSPLHFGNGTRLTVT.

The sample holds a few counts of this clonotype. V usage is TRBV10-3 and J usage is TRBJ2-1; TRBD1 matches at 10 bases. The V segment lost 6 bases and the J segment 8 bases; nucleotides outside the gene matches: 13. Germline lookup yields CDR1 ENHRY and CDR2 SYGVKD. This CDR3 has 16 residues. The CDR3 nucleotides read TGTGCCATCAGCGTGGGACAGGGGTTTTTCGGGGATGAGCAGTTCTTC. Residues: CAISVGQGFFGDEQFF.